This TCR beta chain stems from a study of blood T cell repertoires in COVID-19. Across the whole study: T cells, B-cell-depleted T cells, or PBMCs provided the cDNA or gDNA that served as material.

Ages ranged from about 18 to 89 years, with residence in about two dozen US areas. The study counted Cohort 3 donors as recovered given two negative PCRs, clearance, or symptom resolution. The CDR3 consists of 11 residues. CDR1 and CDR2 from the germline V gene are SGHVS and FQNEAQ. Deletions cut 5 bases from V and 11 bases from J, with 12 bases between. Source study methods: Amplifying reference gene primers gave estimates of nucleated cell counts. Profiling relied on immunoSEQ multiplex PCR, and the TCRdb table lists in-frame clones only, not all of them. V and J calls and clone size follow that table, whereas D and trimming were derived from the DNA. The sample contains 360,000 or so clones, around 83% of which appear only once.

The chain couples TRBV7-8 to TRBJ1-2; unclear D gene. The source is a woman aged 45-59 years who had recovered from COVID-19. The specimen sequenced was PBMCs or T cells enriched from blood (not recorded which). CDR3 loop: CASSPWGGYTF. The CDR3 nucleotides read TGTGCCAGCAGCCCCTGGGGAGGGTACACCTTC.